The rows below give T cell receptor beta chains drawn from one sample of a study of blood T cell repertoires in COVID-19. The method was immunoSEQ multiplex PCR; TCRdb's version includes in-frame clones alone and lacks a portion of them. This table holds approximately 220,000 clones, roughly nine tenths found once. Material for sequencing was peripheral blood. The receptors shown here come from a man aged 35 to 55 with acute or convalescent COVID-19. CDR3s include the opening cysteine and the closing phenylalanine or tryptophan. Fields, in order: D gene, clone size, V gene, J gene, CDR3 DNA, CDR3 protein. A D gene is named only where the DNA matches it firmly. Expanded clones get a size class; other rows say once, few or many, or leave the size out.

d_gene: -
abundance: -
v_gene: TRBV2
j_gene: TRBJ2-1
CDR3nt: TGTGCCAGCAGTGTACTAGCCAATGAGCAGTTCTTC
CDR3aa: CASSVLANEQFF

d_gene: TRBD1
abundance: -
v_gene: TRBV28
j_gene: TRBJ2-1
CDR3nt: TGTGCCAGCACCCACTCCGGGACAGGGGGCAGAAATGAGCAGTTCTTC
CDR3aa: CASTHSGTGGRNEQFF

d_gene: TRBD1
abundance: -
v_gene: TRBV9
j_gene: TRBJ2-1
CDR3nt: TGTGCCAGCAGCGTGAGCGGGACAGGGGTCAATGAGCAGTTCTTC
CDR3aa: CASSVSGTGVNEQFF

d_gene: -
abundance: -
v_gene: TRBV5-1
j_gene: TRBJ2-7
CDR3nt: TGCGCCAGCAGCTTGTCCAAGACTAGTGGCTACGAGCAGTACTTC
CDR3aa: CASSLSKTSGYEQYF

d_gene: TRBD1
abundance: once
v_gene: TRBV5-1
j_gene: TRBJ2-5
CDR3nt: TGCGCCAGCAGCCCGGGACAGGGCATAGAGACCCAGTACTTC
CDR3aa: CASSPGQGIETQYF

d_gene: -
abundance: -
v_gene: TRBV7-8
j_gene: TRBJ1-1
CDR3nt: TGTGCCAGCAGCCCCCGTTCGGTAAACACTGAAGCTTTCTTT
CDR3aa: CASSPRSVNTEAFF

d_gene: TRBD1
abundance: -
v_gene: TRBV29-1
j_gene: TRBJ1-2
CDR3nt: TGCAGCGCCGACAGGGGATTTCCTTATGGCTACACCTTC
CDR3aa: CSADRGFPYGYTF

d_gene: -
abundance: -
v_gene: TRBV3-1/TRBV3-2
j_gene: TRBJ1-2
CDR3nt: TGTGCCAGCAGCCAAGATGGGGCGTTCAGCTATGGCTACACCTTC
CDR3aa: CASSQDGAFSYGYTF

d_gene: -
abundance: -
v_gene: TRBV4-1
j_gene: TRBJ1-5
CDR3nt: TGCGCCAGCAGCCAAGATGGGGGGAGGGGTCAGCCCCAGCATTTT
CDR3aa: CASSQDGGRGQPQHF

d_gene: -
abundance: -
v_gene: TRBV30
j_gene: TRBJ1-2
CDR3nt: TGTGCCTGCCTGAGGAGAGGTAGGGGATATGGCTACACCTTC
CDR3aa: CACLRRGRGYGYTF

d_gene: -
abundance: -
v_gene: TRBV7-9
j_gene: TRBJ2-7
CDR3nt: TGTGCCAGCAGCTCAGGCGCACAAGGGGTTCGCTACGAGCAGTACTTC
CDR3aa: CASSSGAQGVRYEQYF

d_gene: -
abundance: -
v_gene: TRBV5-5
j_gene: TRBJ1-6
CDR3nt: TGTGCCAGCAGCTTGACCGGGAATGATAATTCACCCCTCCACTTT
CDR3aa: CASSLTGNDNSPLHF

d_gene: TRBD1
abundance: -
v_gene: TRBV5-1
j_gene: TRBJ1-3
CDR3nt: TGCGCCAGCAGCTTGGGACAGGGTGGAAACACCATATATTTT
CDR3aa: CASSLGQGGNTIYF

d_gene: -
abundance: once
v_gene: TRBV3-1/TRBV3-2
j_gene: TRBJ1-2
CDR3nt: TGTGCCAGCAATAGAGGGAACGGAGCTAGAGATGGCTACACCTTC
CDR3aa: CASNRGNGARDGYTF

d_gene: TRBD1
abundance: -
v_gene: TRBV5-8
j_gene: TRBJ2-1
CDR3nt: TGTGCCAGCACCGCGGCAGGGGGCCGGTACAATGAGCAGTTCTTC
CDR3aa: CASTAAGGRYNEQFF

d_gene: TRBD2
abundance: few
v_gene: TRBV7-6
j_gene: TRBJ2-3
CDR3nt: TGTGCCAGCAGCGACCATCTAGGACTAGCCACAGATACGCAGTATTTT
CDR3aa: CASSDHLGLATDTQYF

d_gene: TRBD1
abundance: -
v_gene: TRBV28
j_gene: TRBJ2-2
CDR3nt: TGTGCCAGCAGTTCCCCGGGACAGAATTTTTTCTCGAACACCGGGGAGCTGTTTTTT
CDR3aa: CASSSPGQNFFSNTGELFF

d_gene: -
abundance: once
v_gene: TRBV5-5
j_gene: TRBJ2-7
CDR3nt: TGTGCCAGCAGCCTGCCCATGAGCTCCTACGAGCAGTACTTC
CDR3aa: CASSLPMSSYEQYF

d_gene: -
abundance: -
v_gene: TRBV6-4
j_gene: TRBJ2-1
CDR3nt: TGTGCCAGCAGTCGCGGCTCACCTTCCATGCCCGACAATGAGCAGTTCTTC
CDR3aa: CASSRGSPSMPDNEQFF

d_gene: TRBD1
abundance: -
v_gene: TRBV27
j_gene: TRBJ2-5
CDR3nt: TGTGCCAGCAGTATAGGCCCCGGGACAGCGAGGGAGACCCAGTACTTC
CDR3aa: CASSIGPGTARETQYF

d_gene: TRBD1
abundance: -
v_gene: TRBV7-2
j_gene: TRBJ1-4
CDR3nt: TGTGCCAGCAGCTTAGGTTTTGGCAGGGGGTTAGGTGAAAAACTGTTTTTT
CDR3aa: CASSLGFGRGLGEKLFF

d_gene: TRBD2
abundance: -
v_gene: TRBV4-1
j_gene: TRBJ2-5
CDR3nt: TGCGCCAGCAGCCAATCTGCCGGGACTAGCCAAGAGACCCAGTACTTC
CDR3aa: CASSQSAGTSQETQYF

d_gene: -
abundance: few
v_gene: TRBV19
j_gene: TRBJ1-3
CDR3nt: TGTGCCAGTAATCCCGGGGGGCGACCCGGAAACACCATATATTTT
CDR3aa: CASNPGGRPGNTIYF

d_gene: TRBD2
abundance: -
v_gene: TRBV7-9
j_gene: TRBJ2-1
CDR3nt: TGTGCCAGCAGCTCCCCATCCGGGGGGGGTTCCTACAATGAGCAGTTCTTC
CDR3aa: CASSSPSGGGSYNEQFF

d_gene: -
abundance: -
v_gene: TRBV5-6
j_gene: TRBJ1-4
CDR3nt: TGTGCCAGCAGCTTACAGGGTTTTAATGAAAAACTGTTTTTT
CDR3aa: CASSLQGFNEKLFF

d_gene: TRBD2
abundance: -
v_gene: TRBV19
j_gene: TRBJ2-1
CDR3nt: TGTGCCAGTAGTATAAACTCCGGGACTAGCGTTTACAATGAGCAGTTCTTC
CDR3aa: CASSINSGTSVYNEQFF

d_gene: TRBD1
abundance: -
v_gene: TRBV9
j_gene: TRBJ1-4
CDR3nt: TGTGCCAGCAGCACCCGGACAGGGGGGGAAAAACTGTTTTTT
CDR3aa: CASSTRTGGEKLFF

d_gene: -
abundance: -
v_gene: TRBV19
j_gene: TRBJ2-1
CDR3nt: TGTGCCAGTACGCAGGCCTCCTACAATGAGCAGTTCTTC
CDR3aa: CASTQASYNEQFF

d_gene: -
abundance: -
v_gene: TRBV15
j_gene: TRBJ2-1
CDR3nt: TGTGCCACCTCACTAGGACAGTCCTCCTACAATGAGCAGTTCTTC
CDR3aa: CATSLGQSSYNEQFF

d_gene: TRBD1
abundance: -
v_gene: TRBV7-6
j_gene: TRBJ1-2
CDR3nt: TGTGCCAGCAGCTTAGAAGCAGTTTTGGTGCCTGGGACAGAAGGCGGCTACACCTTC
CDR3aa: CASSLEAVLVPGTEGGYTF

d_gene: -
abundance: -
v_gene: TRBV5-6
j_gene: TRBJ2-1
CDR3nt: TGTGCCAGCAGCTTTGGCAACTCCTACAATGAGCAGTTCTTC
CDR3aa: CASSFGNSYNEQFF

d_gene: TRBD1
abundance: -
v_gene: TRBV18
j_gene: TRBJ1-2
CDR3nt: TGTGCCAGCTCACCAGCCCGGGACAGCTATGGCTACACCTTC
CDR3aa: CASSPARDSYGYTF

d_gene: TRBD2
abundance: -
v_gene: TRBV14
j_gene: TRBJ2-7
CDR3nt: TGTGCCAGCAGCCGGGGGACTAGCGGGGCCTACGAGCAGTACTTC
CDR3aa: CASSRGTSGAYEQYF

d_gene: -
abundance: -
v_gene: TRBV7-2
j_gene: TRBJ2-7
CDR3nt: TGTGCCAGCAGCCTAAACTACGAGCAGTACTTC
CDR3aa: CASSLNYEQYF

d_gene: TRBD1
abundance: once
v_gene: TRBV27
j_gene: TRBJ2-7
CDR3nt: TGTGCCAGCAGTTTACAGGTCGGACAGGGGTCCCTCTACGAGCAGTACTTC
CDR3aa: CASSLQVGQGSLYEQYF

d_gene: -
abundance: -
v_gene: TRBV6-6
j_gene: TRBJ1-1
CDR3nt: TGTGCCAGTCCGAATCCCGGACACCCGAACACTGAAGCTTTCTTT
CDR3aa: CASPNPGHPNTEAFF

d_gene: -
abundance: -
v_gene: TRBV28
j_gene: TRBJ1-5
CDR3nt: TGTGCCAGCAGTTTGGAGCCTAATCAGCCCCAGCATTTT
CDR3aa: CASSLEPNQPQHF

d_gene: -
abundance: -
v_gene: TRBV27
j_gene: TRBJ1-2
CDR3nt: TGTGCCAGCAGTTTATTAGGGCGGGGATTGAGTAACTATGGCTACACCTTC
CDR3aa: CASSLLGRGLSNYGYTF

d_gene: TRBD2
abundance: -
v_gene: TRBV5-1
j_gene: TRBJ2-3
CDR3nt: TGCGCCAGCAGCTCCCTGGGACTAGCGGCAGATACGCAGTATTTT
CDR3aa: CASSSLGLAADTQYF

d_gene: -
abundance: -
v_gene: TRBV19
j_gene: TRBJ1-2
CDR3nt: TGTGCCAGTAGTATCTTTTCAGGGGCTCTAGCATCTGGCTACACCTTC
CDR3aa: CASSIFSGALASGYTF

d_gene: -
abundance: -
v_gene: TRBV2
j_gene: TRBJ1-2
CDR3nt: TGTGCCAGCGGTCTCAGGGCAGGCTACACCTTC
CDR3aa: CASGLRAGYTF

d_gene: TRBD1
abundance: -
v_gene: TRBV29-1
j_gene: TRBJ2-1
CDR3nt: TGCAGCGTTGGGGGGGACAGGGTGTACAATGAGCAGTTCTTC
CDR3aa: CSVGGDRVYNEQFF

d_gene: -
abundance: -
v_gene: TRBV7-2
j_gene: TRBJ2-7
CDR3nt: TGTGCCAGCAGCTTAGTAGGGGGGGGGACCCACAAACCCTCCTACGAGCAGTACTTC
CDR3aa: CASSLVGGGTHKPSYEQYF

d_gene: -
abundance: -
v_gene: TRBV19
j_gene: TRBJ2-6
CDR3nt: TGTGCCAGTACCGGCCAGGGGCGAACCGGGGCCAACGTCCTGACTTTC
CDR3aa: CASTGQGRTGANVLTF

d_gene: -
abundance: -
v_gene: TRBV19
j_gene: TRBJ1-2
CDR3nt: TGTGCCAGTAGTATAAGGTCGGCAGGCTATGGCTACACCTTC
CDR3aa: CASSIRSAGYGYTF

d_gene: TRBD1
abundance: -
v_gene: TRBV6-7
j_gene: TRBJ1-5
CDR3nt: TGTGCCAGCAGTTACCAACCCTGGGGACAGGGGGTAATTTATAGCAATCAGCCCCAGCATTTT
CDR3aa: CASSYQPWGQGVIYSNQPQHF

d_gene: -
abundance: once
v_gene: TRBV18
j_gene: TRBJ2-3
CDR3nt: TGTGCCAGCTCCTCGCAGGGACACACAGATACGCAGTATTTT
CDR3aa: CASSSQGHTDTQYF

d_gene: -
abundance: -
v_gene: TRBV7-8
j_gene: TRBJ2-3
CDR3nt: TGTGCCAGCAGCTTAGTGAGGGAGAGTCAGGGCACAGATACGCAGTATTTT
CDR3aa: CASSLVRESQGTDTQYF

d_gene: -
abundance: -
v_gene: TRBV2
j_gene: TRBJ1-1
CDR3nt: TGTGCCAGCAAACCAGGGTCAGTGCTTGAAGCTTTCTTT
CDR3aa: CASKPGSVLEAFF

d_gene: -
abundance: -
v_gene: TRBV28
j_gene: TRBJ1-1
CDR3nt: TGTGCCAGCAGTCTGCCAGATCGGGGTGAAGCTTTCTTT
CDR3aa: CASSLPDRGEAFF

d_gene: -
abundance: -
v_gene: TRBV2
j_gene: TRBJ1-5
CDR3nt: TGTGCCAGCAGTGGGGGATGGACAACAGATGAACATCAGCCCCAGCATTTT
CDR3aa: CASSGGWTTDEHQPQHF

d_gene: TRBD1
abundance: -
v_gene: TRBV19
j_gene: TRBJ1-1
CDR3nt: TGTGCCAGTAGTAAGCCGGGACAGTTGAACACTGAAGCTTTCTTT
CDR3aa: CASSKPGQLNTEAFF

d_gene: TRBD1
abundance: -
v_gene: TRBV10-3
j_gene: TRBJ1-5
CDR3nt: TGTGCCCGCGACAGGGGGAAGGACAGCAATCAGCCCCAGCATTTT
CDR3aa: CARDRGKDSNQPQHF

d_gene: -
abundance: -
v_gene: TRBV12-3/TRBV12-4
j_gene: TRBJ2-7
CDR3nt: TGTGCCAGCAGTTTTGTGAGCGAGCAGTACTTC
CDR3aa: CASSFVSEQYF

d_gene: TRBD2
abundance: -
v_gene: TRBV19
j_gene: TRBJ2-2
CDR3nt: TGTGCCAGTAGTATAGCGAACGGGGGGGCAGGGGAGCTGTTTTTT
CDR3aa: CASSIANGGAGELFF

d_gene: TRBD1
abundance: -
v_gene: TRBV5-1
j_gene: TRBJ2-7
CDR3nt: TGCGCCAGCAGCTTGACAGGGGATTCCTACGAGCAGTACTTC
CDR3aa: CASSLTGDSYEQYF

d_gene: -
abundance: -
v_gene: TRBV6-5
j_gene: TRBJ2-7
CDR3nt: TGTGCCAGCAGTTCCTCGTACAGTGGGGGACTCTACGAGCAGTACTTC
CDR3aa: CASSSSYSGGLYEQYF

d_gene: -
abundance: -
v_gene: TRBV21-1
j_gene: TRBJ2-2
CDR3nt: TGTGCCAGCAGCAAAACCGGCGGGATTAGCACCGGGGAGCTGTTTTTT
CDR3aa: CASSKTGGISTGELFF